Ten or more counts support the clone carrying this T cell receptor beta chain. The ends were cut back, 4 bases at V and 5 bases at J, with 15 bases in the middle. The CDR3 contains 15 residues. CDR1 is MNHEY and CDR2 is SVGAGI in the germline V gene. The source of the sample is a study of breast tumors, draining lymph nodes, adjacent tissues. TCRdb fed the multiplex PCR reads into MiXCR, producing one record per CDR3 protein. The repertoire holds approximately 200,000 distinct CDR3 sequences, roughly 31% seen once, with around 4.5% in the top ten. Axillary draining lymph nodes of breast cancer patients supplied the node samples.

This clonotype originated in a female donor with breast cancer. Some clones in this sample may be carry-over from other donors' samples. The sequenced sample consisted of axillary lymph node tissue. The rearrangement uses TRBV6-5 and TRBJ1-5; tentatively, D is TRBD1 (6 bases). The CDR3 protein is CASSSSWGADQPQHF. Written as DNA, the CDR3 is TGTGCCAGCAGTTCCAGCTGGGGGGCCGATCAGCCCCAGCATTTT.